The next 15 T cell receptor beta chains were all read from a single sample in a study of blood T cell repertoires in COVID-19. Sequencing was performed with immunoSEQ multiplex PCR; in TCRdb, only in-frame clones are kept and a portion is missing. This table has 140,000 to 150,000 clones, more than 75% appearing once. The sequencing sample was made of peripheral blood. The source is a woman aged 45-65 years with acute or convalescent COVID-19.

The chain employs TRBV18 and TRBJ1-2; no reliable D call. This CDR3 contains 14 residues. Germline V gives CDR1 KGHSH, CDR2 LQKENI. Trimming took 3 bases from V and 3 from J, leaving 11 bases between them. Written as DNA, the CDR3 is TGTGCCAGCTCACCGGAGGGAAGGGACTATGGCTACACCTTC. Amino acids: CASSPEGRDYGYTF. The full variable domain, with the rest looked up from reference TRBV18 and TRBJ1-2, is NAGVMQNPRHLVRRRGQEARLRCSPMKGHSHVYWYRQLPEEGLKFMVYLQKENIIDESGMPKERFSAEFPKEGPSILRIQQVVRGDSAAYFCASSPEGRDYGYTFGSGTRLTVV.

The rearrangement links TRBV7-2 to TRBJ2-7; D may be TRBD2 (5 bases). The CDR3 is 12 amino acids. With 6 bases removed from V and 4 bases from J, the gap between germline ends came to 10 bases. Germline V CDR1 and CDR2: SGHTA, FQGNSA. The CDR3 DNA sequence: TGTGCCAGCAGATATACGGGGTACGAGCAGTACTTC. Translation: CASRYTGYEQYF.

This chain links TRBV19 with TRBJ2-3; 12 nucleotides match TRBD2. This CDR3 is 17 amino acids long. CDR1 and CDR2 from the germline V gene are LNHDA and SQIVND (reference sequence). Trimming took 0 bases from V and 3 from J; bases not matched to a gene: 4. CDR3 region: CASSIDSGLAGTDTQYF. CDR3 in DNA: TGTGCCAGTAGTATAGATTCCGGACTAGCGGGAACAGATACGCAGTATTTT.

CDR3 amino acids: CASSFPRETTGELFF. The CDR3, as DNA: TGCGCCAGCAGCTTCCCGCGGGAGACCACCGGGGAGCTGTTTTTT. This chain links TRBV5-1 with TRBJ2-2; 7 bases are shared with TRBD2. Unmatched junction bases numbered 5, after V lost 2 bases and J lost 4 bases. The CDR3 has 15 residues. Per the germline V gene, CDR1 is SGHRS and CDR2 is YFSETQ.

The V and J genes are TRBV7-2 and TRBJ1-2, with 7 nucleotides matching TRBD1. Germline V gives CDR1 SGHTA, CDR2 FQGNSA. J gave up 3 bases and V 0 bases, and 7 bases lay outside the gene matches. This CDR3 is built from 16 residues. The CDR3 DNA reads as TGTGCCAGCAGCTTAGCACTCGGGGACAGCTACTATGGCTACACCTTC. This encodes CASSLALGDSYYGYTF.

Here the CDR3 reads CASSPGLVDQPQHF. DNA for the CDR3: TGTGCCAGCAGCCCGGGATTGGTGGATCAGCCCCAGCATTTT. The chain uses TRBV3-1 (or the pseudogene TRBV3-2) and TRBJ1-5; no definite D call. Germline V CDR1 and CDR2: LGHDT, YNNKEL (reference sequence). V dropped 4 bases and J dropped 5 bases, with 12 bases sitting between them. The CDR3 is 14 residues long.

V gene TRBV27 combines with J gene TRBJ2-7, with D maybe TRBD1 (6 bases). In germline, CDR1 is MNHEY, CDR2 SMNVEV (reference sequence). Trimming took 2 bases from V and 0 from J, leaving 11 bases between them. The CDR3 runs to 15 residues. Here the CDR3 DNA reads TGTGCCAGCAGTTTAGTACTGGACAGCTCCTACGAGCAGTACTTC. The encoded protein is CASSLVLDSSYEQYF.

The chain links TRBV18 to TRBJ2-7; TRBD1 matches at 10 bases. Per germline, CDR1 KGHSH and CDR2 LQKENI. With V trimmed by 3 bases and J by 2 bases, 7 bases remained unmatched. This CDR3 region has 16 residues. CDR3 in amino acids: CASSPPGQGLTYEQYF. The CDR3 DNA reads as TGTGCCAGCTCACCCCCGGGACAGGGGCTTACCTACGAGCAGTACTTC.

The CDR3 DNA sequence: TGCGCCAGCAGCCCGGGCGGCCCCCGGGGTGAAAAACTGTTTTTT. As protein: CASSPGGPRGEKLFF. This rearrangement joins TRBV5-1 to TRBJ1-4; D is uncertain. The length of the CDR3 is 15 residues. V lost 4 bases and J 7 bases, leaving 17 bases between the germline ends. Per germline, CDR1 SGHRS and CDR2 YFSETQ.

CDR3 sequence reads: CASSLGQGKGNTIYF. CDR3 coding DNA: TGTGCCAGCAGTCTTGGACAGGGGAAAGGAAACACCATATATTTT. The chain combines TRBV6-5 with TRBJ1-3, with TRBD1 identical over 9 bases. Germline CDR1 MNHEY, CDR2 SVGAGI. J was trimmed by 4 bases and V by 5 bases; bases with no gene match: 6. The CDR3 totals 15 residues.

The chain recombines TRBV9 with TRBJ1-4; D gene uncertain. Germline-derived CDR1 and CDR2 are SGDLS and YYNGEE. V lost 0 bases, J lost 7 bases, and 16 bases lay in between. The CDR3 is 16 residues long. CDR3 sequence: CASSVGGGVWGEKLFF. The CDR3, as DNA: TGTGCCAGCAGCGTAGGGGGAGGAGTTTGGGGTGAAAAACTGTTTTTT.

This chain joins TRBV6-6 and TRBJ2-1; 11 bases match TRBD2. Germline V lookup: CDR1 MNHNY, CDR2 SVGAGI (reference sequence). The CDR3 spans 15 residues. V trimming: 6 bases; J trimming: 7 bases; junction bases outside the gene matches: 8. CDR3 in DNA: TGTGCCAGCAGATTAGCGGGGGGGCCTGAGAATGAGCAGTTCTTC. This gives the protein CASRLAGGPENEQFF.

Comment on this clone: The sample holds other DNA sequences that translate to the same CDR3. The chain joins TRBV7-9 to TRBJ1-3; possibly TRBD1 for D (6 bases). Per the germline V gene, CDR1 is SEHNR and CDR2 is FQNEAQ (reference sequence). Trimming left V 5 bases short and J 1 base short, with 9 bases between. The CDR3 consists of 14 residues. DNA for the CDR3: TGTGCCAGCAGCCTAAGGGGGTCTGGAAACACCATATATTTT. Residues: CASSLRGSGNTIYF.

The chain employs TRBV29-1 and TRBJ1-1; TRBD1 agrees at 7 bases. Germline CDR1 reads SQVTM; CDR2 reads ANQGSEA. There are 12 residues in the CDR3. J gave up 1 base and V 7 bases, and 3 bases lay outside the gene matches. CDR3 sequence (DNA): TGCAGCGGAGGGACAGCGAACACTGAAGCTTTCTTT. It translates to CSGGTANTEAFF.

The rearrangement uses TRBV20-1 and TRBJ2-5; D is possibly TRBD2 (7 bases). This CDR3 has 11 residues. The V gene's germline CDR1 is DFQATT and CDR2 SNEGSKA (reference sequence). V lost 7 bases to trimming and J lost 5 bases, with 11 bases between them. CDR3 in amino acids: CSGGGWETQYF. CDR3 coding DNA: TGCAGTGGCGGGGGCTGGGAGACCCAGTACTTC.